What follows describes a single T cell receptor (beta chain). Its matching antigen is unknown. This CDR3 is built from 13 residues. Germline CDR1 GTSNPN, CDR2 SVGIG (reference sequence). The V gene end was trimmed by 5 bases and the J gene end by 6 bases; junction bases not matched to a gene: 9. This sample is drawn from a study of circulating and synovial CD4+ cells in juvenile arthritis. Study observations and caveats: Circulating pathogenic-like lymphocytes shared a substantially higher fraction of CDR3 sequences with synovium than bulk blood.

The data were produced by immunoSEQ multiplex PCR, yet TCRdb's version contains in-frame clones alone and is incomplete. The table has fewer than 40,000 clones, around 95% seen once. The TCR sequence derives from a human donor with juvenile idiopathic arthritis. The chain has TRBV30 and TRBJ1-1, with 7 positions matching TRBD1. The material sequenced was CD4+ T cells from blood. The CDR3 region is CAWYSYRGSEAFF. For the CDR3, the DNA is TGTGCCTGGTACTCATACAGGGGCTCTGAAGCTTTCTTT.